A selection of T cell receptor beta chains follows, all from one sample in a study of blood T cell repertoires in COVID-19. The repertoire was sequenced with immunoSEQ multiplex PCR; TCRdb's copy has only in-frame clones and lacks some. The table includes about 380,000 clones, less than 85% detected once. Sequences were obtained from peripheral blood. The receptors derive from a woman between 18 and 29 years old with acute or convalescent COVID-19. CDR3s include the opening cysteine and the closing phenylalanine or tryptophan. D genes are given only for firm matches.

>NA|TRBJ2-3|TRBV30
TGTGCCTGGAGTCCGGGATCAACGCCTGGTACGCAGTATTTT
CAWSPGSTPGTQYF
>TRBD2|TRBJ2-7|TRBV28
TGTGCCAGCAGTTTACGGACTAGCGGGAGGGCCCTCTACGAGCAGTACTTC
CASSLRTSGRALYEQYF
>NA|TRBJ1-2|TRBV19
TGTGCCAGTAGTATAGGGGGCCCGTCCTATGGCTACACCTTC
CASSIGGPSYGYTF
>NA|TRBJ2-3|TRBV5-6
TGTGCCAGCAGCCCCATTTCCCGGATAAATTGGGAGGTTACAGATACGCAGTATTTT
CASSPISRINWEVTDTQYF
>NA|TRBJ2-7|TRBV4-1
TGCGCCAGCAGCCTGGGGACATCAGGGGCTCTCTCCTACGAGCAGTACTTC
CASSLGTSGALSYEQYF
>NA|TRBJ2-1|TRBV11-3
TGTGCCAGCAGCCCAGGTCGAAATGAGCAGTTCTTC
CASSPGRNEQFF
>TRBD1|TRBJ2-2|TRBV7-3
TGTGCCAGCAGCCCTGGGACAGGGGGCACCGGGGAGCTGTTTTTT
CASSPGTGGTGELFF
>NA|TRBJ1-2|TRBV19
TGTGCCAGTAGTATAGAAGACGTGGGGGGGCGCTTCACTAACTATGGCTACACCTTC
CASSIEDVGGRFTNYGYTF
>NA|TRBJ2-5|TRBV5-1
TGCGCCAGCAGCTCCAATGGGGCAGGGGGGTACCAAGAGACCCAGTACTTC
CASSSNGAGGYQETQYF
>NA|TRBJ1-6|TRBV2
TGTGCCAGCAGTGAATCCCGTGATTCACCCCTCCACTTT
CASSESRDSPLHF